This is a list of T cell receptor beta chains from one sample in a study of T-cell reconstitution after alpha-beta-depleted transplantation in children. A single record per CDR3 protein comes from TCRdb applying MiXCR to the PCR reads. The sample lists hundreds of thousands of distinct CDR3 sequences, about 16% occurring once. The sample in question was PBMCs, mostly from graft donor cells, obtained 360 days after TCRalphabeta/CD19-depleted stem cell transplant. The receptors derive from a male patient between 10 and 17 years old who had a stem cell transplant for acute lymphoblastic leukemia, so the T cells may come from the graft donor. CDR3s include the opening cysteine and the closing phenylalanine or tryptophan. The D gene is left open where the match is weak. Size tells how often a clone was seen (once, few, many) or the class of an expanded clone, and some rows leave it out.

V gene: TRBV5-1; J gene: TRBJ2-3; D gene: .; clone size: many; CDR3 protein: CASSLGGPQQVDTQYF; CDR3 DNA: TGCGCCAGCAGCTTGGGCGGACCTCAACAGGTAGATACGCAGTATTTT
V gene: TRBV5-1; J gene: TRBJ2-1; D gene: TRBD2; clone size: .; CDR3 protein: CASSPTAGGLPSSYNEQFF; CDR3 DNA: TGCGCCAGCAGCCCTACAGCGGGAGGTTTACCGAGCTCCTACAATGAGCAGTTCTTC
V gene: TRBV27; J gene: TRBJ2-7; D gene: .; clone size: .; CDR3 protein: CASSSQESSYEQYF; CDR3 DNA: TGTGCCAGCAGTTCACAGGAGAGCTCCTACGAGCAGTACTTC
V gene: TRBV9; J gene: TRBJ2-6; D gene: .; clone size: few; CDR3 protein: CASSVERGLSGANVLTF; CDR3 DNA: TGTGCCAGCAGCGTAGAAAGGGGCCTCTCTGGGGCCAACGTCCTGACTTTC
V gene: TRBV9; J gene: TRBJ2-5; D gene: .; clone size: many; CDR3 protein: CASSVEIAQGTQYF; CDR3 DNA: TGTGCCAGCAGCGTAGAAATTGCCCAAGGGACCCAGTACTTC
V gene: TRBV21-1; J gene: TRBJ2-4; D gene: .; clone size: .; CDR3 protein: CASSKGLRGDIQYF; CDR3 DNA: TGTGCCAGCAGCAAGGGGCTACGGGGTGACATTCAGTACTTC
V gene: TRBV12-3/TRBV12-4; J gene: TRBJ2-7; D gene: .; clone size: many; CDR3 protein: CASSLTPGQESYEQYF; CDR3 DNA: TGTGCCAGCAGTCTCACCCCGGGACAAGAATCTTACGAGCAGTACTTC
V gene: TRBV7-6; J gene: TRBJ2-1; D gene: TRBD2; clone size: .; CDR3 protein: CASSLETASGGYNEQFF; CDR3 DNA: TGTGCCAGCAGCTTAGAGACGGCTAGCGGGGGATACAATGAGCAGTTCTTC
V gene: TRBV4-1; J gene: TRBJ1-6; D gene: .; clone size: few; CDR3 protein: CASSQENLALHF; CDR3 DNA: TGCGCCAGCAGCCAAGAAAACCTTGCCCTCCACTTT
V gene: TRBV5-1; J gene: TRBJ2-7; D gene: .; clone size: .; CDR3 protein: CASSLELLSYEQYF; CDR3 DNA: TGCGCCAGCAGCTTGGAATTGCTGAGTTACGAGCAGTACTTC
V gene: TRBV27; J gene: TRBJ2-1; D gene: TRBD1; clone size: few; CDR3 protein: CASSLRDRGTEQFF; CDR3 DNA: TGTGCCAGCAGTTTAAGGGACAGGGGGACTGAGCAGTTCTTC
V gene: TRBV9; J gene: TRBJ2-1; D gene: .; clone size: few; CDR3 protein: CASSVVEGSDEQFF; CDR3 DNA: TGTGCCAGCAGCGTAGTGGAGGGGTCGGATGAGCAGTTCTTC
V gene: TRBV7-9; J gene: TRBJ2-1; D gene: TRBD1; clone size: few; CDR3 protein: CASSPTTGDNEQFF; CDR3 DNA: TGTGCCAGCAGCCCCACGACAGGGGACAATGAGCAGTTCTTC
V gene: TRBV1; J gene: TRBJ2-1; D gene: .; clone size: .; CDR3 protein: CTSSRPGTSGRGPNEQFF; CDR3 DNA: TGCACCAGCAGCCGCCCGGGGACTAGCGGGAGGGGGCCTAATGAGCAGTTCTTC
V gene: TRBV20-1; J gene: TRBJ2-3; D gene: TRBD2; clone size: .; CDR3 protein: CSASRLAGGQRPDTQYF; CDR3 DNA: TGCAGTGCTAGTAGACTAGCGGGAGGCCAGCGCCCAGATACGCAGTATTTT
V gene: TRBV12-3/TRBV12-4; J gene: TRBJ2-6; D gene: .; clone size: .; CDR3 protein: CASSDLESSGANVLTF; CDR3 DNA: TGTGCCAGCAGTGACTTGGAAAGCTCTGGGGCCAACGTCCTGACTTTC
V gene: TRBV5-1; J gene: TRBJ2-1; D gene: .; clone size: .; CDR3 protein: CASSLRRDQRNEQFF; CDR3 DNA: TGCGCCAGCAGCTTGAGGCGGGATCAACGCAATGAGCAGTTCTTC
V gene: TRBV15; J gene: TRBJ2-7; D gene: .; clone size: many; CDR3 protein: CATSRDLQDLSYEQYF; CDR3 DNA: TGTGCCACCAGCAGAGATCTACAGGACCTCTCCTACGAGCAGTACTTC
V gene: TRBV6-4; J gene: TRBJ2-2; D gene: TRBD2; clone size: few; CDR3 protein: CASSRLAGDTNTGELFF; CDR3 DNA: TGTGCCAGCAGCAGACTAGCGGGAGATACGAACACCGGGGAGCTGTTTTTT
V gene: TRBV29-1; J gene: TRBJ2-1; D gene: .; clone size: many; CDR3 protein: CSGRGPNEQFF; CDR3 DNA: TGCAGCGGTAGGGGCCCTAATGAGCAGTTCTTC
V gene: TRBV29-1; J gene: TRBJ2-4; D gene: .; clone size: few; CDR3 protein: CSVEDPSRGAKNIQYF; CDR3 DNA: TGCAGCGTTGAAGATCCCTCGAGGGGGGCCAAAAACATTCAGTACTTC
V gene: TRBV20-1; J gene: TRBJ1-2; D gene: .; clone size: .; CDR3 protein: CSARPGGYGYTF; CDR3 DNA: TGCAGTGCTAGACCCGGGGGGTATGGCTACACCTTC
V gene: TRBV4-1; J gene: TRBJ2-7; D gene: .; clone size: .; CDR3 protein: CASSQGVQVKYEQYF; CDR3 DNA: TGCGCCAGCAGCCAAGGGGTACAGGTGAAGTACGAGCAGTACTTC
V gene: TRBV27; J gene: TRBJ1-6; D gene: .; clone size: few; CDR3 protein: CASSEGRRTPLHF; CDR3 DNA: TGTGCCAGCAGTGAGGGGCGAAGGACACCCCTCCACTTT
V gene: TRBV12-3/TRBV12-4; J gene: TRBJ2-3; D gene: TRBD2; clone size: .; CDR3 protein: CASSPIAGGETDTQYF; CDR3 DNA: TGTGCCAGCAGCCCGATAGCGGGAGGGGAAACAGATACGCAGTATTTT
V gene: TRBV12-3/TRBV12-4; J gene: TRBJ2-7; D gene: .; clone size: .; CDR3 protein: CASSLNTYTLTATGLKFYEQYF; CDR3 DNA: TGTGCCAGCAGTCTAAATACCTACACCTTGACTGCTACGGGGCTGAAGTTCTACGAGCAGTACTTC
V gene: TRBV12-3/TRBV12-4; J gene: TRBJ1-3; D gene: .; clone size: .; CDR3 protein: CASSFSGGSSGNTIYF; CDR3 DNA: TGTGCCAGCAGTTTTTCGGGGGGTAGCTCTGGAAACACCATATATTTT